Sequencing of this TCR beta chain was carried out in a study of breast tumors, draining lymph nodes, adjacent tissues. This clonotype showed up just a few times. Its specificity is unknown. In germline, CDR1 is SEHNR, CDR2 FQNEAQ (reference sequence). This CDR3 comprises 15 residues. V lost 2 bases, J lost 6 bases, and 16 bases lay in between. Using its own MiXCR run on the multiplex PCR reads, TCRdb lists one record per CDR3 protein. The sample consists of approximately 150,000 distinct CDR3 sequences, approximately 32% of them appearing once. Study conclusions and caveats: Compared with lymph nodes, tumors were less diverse; compared with nontumor tissue, more. Data fit most tumor T cells coming from lymph node, expanding in tumor. Compared with basal-like, luminal-like tumors shared significantly more repertoire with nontumor tissue.

Breast cancer patients provided tissue from their axillary draining lymph nodes. The sequence was obtained from a female donor with breast cancer. Some clones in this sample may be carry-over from other donors' samples. Sequencing used axillary lymph node tissue. This chain connects TRBV7-9 to TRBJ1-1; no clear D gene. CDR3 DNA: TGTGCCAGCAGCTTAATGCAGCACCTGAATTCTGAAGCTTTCTTT. Protein sequence: CASSLMQHLNSEAFF.